One and the same sample provided the 5 T cell receptor beta chains below, sequenced in a study of OX40 agonist ivuxolimab in advanced cancers. Measured with immunoSEQ multiplex PCR; TCRdb has only the in-frame clones, and not every one. The table records about 17,000 clones, roughly 73% of them present only once. Sample: CD4+ or CD8+ T cells sorted from blood, taken in a trial of the OX40 agonist ivuxolimab. The receptors stem from an adult with an advanced solid tumor such as melanoma, head and neck, liver or kidney cancer.

This chain connects TRBV7-8 to TRBJ2-7; the match to TRBD2 covers 12 bases. V lost 0 bases to trimming and J lost 3 bases; unmatched junction nucleotides: 3. Germline V gives CDR1 SGHVS, CDR2 FQNEAQ. The CDR3 is 16 amino acids. The chain's CDR3 is CASSLASLAGGYEQYF. The CDR3 DNA reads as TGTGCCAGCAGCTTAGCCTCACTAGCGGGAGGCTACGAGCAGTACTTC. The full variable domain, completed using reference TRBV7-8 and TRBJ2-7, is GAGVSQSPRYKVAKRGQDVALRCDPISGHVSLFWYQQALGQGPEFLTYFQNEAQLDKSGLPSDRFFAERPEGSVSTLKIQRTQQEDSAVYLCASSLASLAGGYEQYFGPGTRLTVT.

The gene calls are TRBV5-6 and TRBJ1-1; 8 nucleotides agree with TRBD1. V gave up 3 bases and J gave up 5 bases; unmatched junction bases: 3. The CDR3 is 13 amino acids. From germline, CDR1 is SGHDT and CDR2 YYEEEE. CDR3 region: CASSSTGGTEAFF. In nucleotides, the CDR3 is TGTGCCAGCAGCTCAACAGGGGGGACTGAAGCTTTCTTT.

This clone has a single count. The rearrangement links TRBV7-9 to TRBJ2-1, with D unresolved. The V end was cut by 0 bases, the J end by 4 bases, with 10 bases between. This CDR3 has 15 residues. Germline-derived CDR1 and CDR2 are SEHNR and FQNEAQ (reference sequence). The CDR3 loop reads CASSLAEGLYNEQFF. CDR3 DNA: TGTGCCAGCAGCTTAGCGGAAGGGTTGTACAATGAGCAGTTCTTC.

This clone occurred once. Here the CDR3 DNA reads TGTGCCAGCAGTGAAAGGACAGGGGGCTTAATCGATGAGCAGTTCTTC. Translated: CASSERTGGLIDEQFF. The J gene is TRBJ2-1, the V gene TRBV6-1, with 11 nucleotides matching TRBD1. Per the germline V gene, CDR1 is MNHNS and CDR2 is SASEGT. Losses at the gene ends were 2 bases for V and 8 bases for J; bases not matched to a gene: 8. There are 16 residues in the CDR3.

This clone was found a few times. V and J are TRBV9 and TRBJ2-7; tentatively, D is TRBD1 or TRBD2 (5 bases each). V was cut by 0 bases and J by 3 bases, with 10 bases left in between. The CDR3 covers 14 residues. Germline V lookup: CDR1 SGDLS, CDR2 YYNGEE. The CDR3 DNA reads TGTGCCAGCAGCGTAGCTGCAGGGAGCTACGAGCAGTACTTC. Its protein product is CASSVAAGSYEQYF.